The present TCR beta chain was sequenced within a study of T cell repertoires in ileal Crohn's disease. Study-level results: Clonality above 26.8% at surgery always came with endoscopic recurrence.

Per sample, about 480 nanograms of biopsy DNA were TCRB immunosequenced. The table came from immunoSEQ multiplex PCR; TCRdb's copy has only in-frame clones and leaves some out. The sample lists some 15,000 clones, around four fifths occurring once. Per germline, CDR1 MNHNY and CDR2 SVGAGI (reference sequence). Between the trimmed V and J ends, which lost 5 bases and 1 base, there was a span of 8 bases. The CDR3 totals 13 residues. Turning to this clone: The antigen remains undetermined.

Material for sequencing was ileal tissue. The source of this sequence is an adult with Crohn's disease. This rearrangement joins TRBV6-6 to TRBJ2-5; D is unclear. The CDR3 protein is CASSGGIQETQYF. The CDR3 DNA reads as TGTGCCAGCAGTGGCGGTATCCAAGAGACCCAGTACTTC.